The next 29 T cell receptor beta chains were all read from a single sample in a study of blood T cell repertoires in COVID-19. The method was immunoSEQ multiplex PCR; TCRdb's version includes in-frame clones alone and lacks a portion of them. The table has 260,000 or so clones, 85% seen once. The specimen sequenced was PBMCs or T cells enriched from blood (not recorded which). These receptors originate from a woman in her forties or fifties who had recovered from COVID-19.

This chain uses TRBV5-1 with TRBJ1-2, with 8 positions matching TRBD1. This CDR3 is built from 13 residues. With 4 bases clipped from V and 7 bases from J, the junction kept 6 bases outside the gene matches. CDR1 and CDR2 from the germline V gene are SGHRS and YFSETQ. CDR3 coding DNA: TGCGCCAGCAGCGCGACGGACAGGGTTGGCTACACCTTC. It translates to CASSATDRVGYTF.

This clone was recorded only once. V gene TRBV18 combines with J gene TRBJ2-3, with TRBD2 as a possible D gene (6 bases). This CDR3 is built from 13 residues. The ends were cut back, 5 bases at V and 6 bases at J, with 12 bases in the middle. Per the germline V gene, CDR1 is KGHSH and CDR2 is LQKENI. Written as DNA, the CDR3 is TGTGCCAGCTCAGCCTCTAGCGCCGATACGCAGTATTTT. Its protein product is CASSASSADTQYF. The full variable domain, in which reference TRBV18 and TRBJ2-3 provide the parts outside the CDR3, is NAGVMQNPRHLVRRRGQEARLRCSPMKGHSHVYWYRQLPEEGLKFMVYLQKENIIDESGMPKERFSAEFPKEGPSILRIQQVVRGDSAAYFCASSASSADTQYFGPGTRLTVL.

In this sample, this clone turned up a few times. The chain couples TRBV20-1 to TRBJ1-1; 10 bases are a match to TRBD1. Trimming at V came to 3 bases and at J to 11 bases, leaving 9 bases not matched to a gene. The CDR3 totals 13 residues. Germline CDR1 DFQATT, CDR2 SNEGSKA (reference sequence). Written as DNA, the CDR3 is TGCAGTGCTAGTCCCGGGACAGGGGTTGGGGCTTTCTTT. This codes for CSASPGTGVGAFF.

The V and J genes are TRBV2 and TRBJ1-5, with 8 bases that match TRBD1. Trimming removed 6 bases from V and 2 bases from J; junction bases left unmatched: 3. CDR3 length: 14 amino acids. Germline CDR1 SNHLY, CDR2 FYNNEI. The CDR3 coding sequence is TGTGCCAGCAGCTTGACAGGGGGCAATCAGCCCCAGCATTTT. Protein product: CASSLTGGNQPQHF.

The chain couples TRBV15 to TRBJ1-5; 7 nucleotides agree with TRBD1. The CDR3 is 15 amino acids. Germline lookup yields CDR1 LNHNV and CDR2 YYDKDF (reference sequence). V gave up 0 bases and J gave up 5 bases; unmatched junction bases: 4. The CDR3 loop is CATSRDLTGDQPQHF. The CDR3 DNA reads as TGTGCCACCAGCAGAGATTTAACAGGGGATCAGCCCCAGCATTTT.

The chain carries TRBV5-1 and TRBJ2-2, with TRBD1 matching over 8 bases. Trimming removed 8 bases from V and 1 base from J; junction bases left unmatched: 4. The length of the CDR3 is 14 residues. Germline lookup yields CDR1 SGHRS and CDR2 YFSETQ. The chain's CDR3 is CASYTGGNTGELFF. In DNA form, the CDR3 reads TGCGCCAGTTATACAGGGGGGAACACCGGGGAGCTGTTTTTT.

V is TRBV7-9 and J is TRBJ2-7; 15 bases match TRBD2. Trimming cost V 5 bases and J 5 bases; bases outside gene matches: 7. This CDR3 has 16 residues. Germline assignment: CDR1 SEHNR and CDR2 FQNEAQ (reference sequence). CDR3 nucleotide sequence: TGTGCCAGCAGCCAGGGACTAGCGGGAGGTTTTGACGAGCAGTACTTC. Its protein is CASSQGLAGGFDEQYF.

This chain uses TRBV3-1 (or the pseudogene TRBV3-2) with TRBJ2-3, with 9 nucleotides matching TRBD2. This CDR3 is 15 amino acids long. From germline, CDR1 is LGHDT and CDR2 YNNKEL (reference sequence). V was pared by 5 bases and J by 2 bases, with 5 bases of the junction left unmatched. CDR3 protein: CASSNSGGNTDTQYF. Written as DNA, the CDR3 is TGTGCCAGCAGCAATAGCGGGGGTAACACAGATACGCAGTATTTT.

J is TRBJ2-5 and V is TRBV21-1; the table's D call TRBD1 went unverified against the DNA. TRBV21-1 is a known pseudogene. CDR3 length: 15 residues. The CDR3 coding sequence is TGTGCCAGCTCCTCCCTAGAGGCCCGCGAGGGGGCCCAGTACTTC. It is translated as CASSSLEAREGAQYF.

The chain recombines TRBV11-3 with TRBJ2-1; 10 bases map to TRBD1. This CDR3 region has 17 residues. V lost 2 bases, J lost 7 bases, and 11 bases stayed unmatched. Germline CDR1 is SGHNT and CDR2 is YENEEA. The CDR3 loop is CASSLKTGTGAENEQFF. CDR3 nucleotide sequence: TGTGCCAGCAGCTTAAAAACCGGGACAGGGGCTGAAAATGAGCAGTTCTTC.

This clone was seen once. The chain has TRBV7-8 and TRBJ1-1, with D unresolved. Trimming removed 1 base at V and 3 bases at J, with 6 bases between. Per the germline V gene, CDR1 is SGHVS and CDR2 is FQNEAQ. The CDR3 loop spans 13 amino acids. The DNA for the CDR3 is TGTGCCAGCAGCTTAGTCGAGGACACTGAAGCTTTCTTT. This encodes CASSLVEDTEAFF.

The chain has TRBV29-1 and TRBJ1-2, with TRBD1 matching 10 bases. Germline-derived CDR1 and CDR2 are SQVTM and ANQGSEA. V dropped 7 bases and J dropped 8; count of bases not matched to a gene: 16. This CDR3 contains 15 residues. The CDR3 nucleotides read TGCAGCGCTCTACCCCATCTGACAGGGGGCAAAGGCTACACCTTC. It yields the protein CSALPHLTGGKGYTF.

This clone was counted between two and nine times. The V and J genes are TRBV7-6 and TRBJ1-6, with D possibly TRBD1 on 5 matching bases. The germline CDR1 and CDR2 sequences are SGHVS and FNYEAQ. Trimming left V 2 bases short and J 7 bases short, with 9 bases between. The CDR3 runs 14 residues. The CDR3 is CASSLTPGNSPLHF. For the CDR3, the DNA is TGTGCCAGCAGCTTAACGCCAGGGAATTCACCCCTCCACTTT.

This clone was counted ten times or more. V is TRBV3-1 (or the pseudogene TRBV3-2) and J is TRBJ2-2; TRBD2 matches at 7 bases. Germline loops: CDR1 LGHDT, CDR2 YNNKEL (reference sequence). The V and J ends lost 4 bases and 2 bases, in that order; junction bases with no gene match: 7. This CDR3 has 16 amino acids. CDR3 bases: TGTGCCAGCAGCCCTGCGGGGGACTTAAACACCGGGGAGCTGTTTTTT. Amino acid sequence: CASSPAGDLNTGELFF.

The chain employs TRBV30 and TRBJ1-5; D gene uncertain. Per germline, CDR1 GTSNPN and CDR2 SVGIG (reference sequence). Trimming took 1 base from V and 4 from J, leaving 11 bases between them. The CDR3 contains 14 residues. The CDR3 DNA reads TGTGCCTGGAGTGAGCGAGGGCGAAATCAGCCCCAGCATTTT. Its translation: CAWSERGRNQPQHF.

V gene TRBV2 combines with J gene TRBJ1-5; D unclear. CDR3 size: 12 residues. CDR1 is SNHLY and CDR2 is FYNNEI in the germline V gene. V lost 5 bases, J lost 4 bases, and 6 bases lay in between. CDR3 DNA: TGTGCCAGCAGTACCGGGAATCAGCCCCAGCATTTT. Protein: CASSTGNQPQHF. Variable domain in full (rest from reference TRBV2 and TRBJ1-5): EPEVTQTPSHQVTQMGQEVILRCVPISNHLYFYWYRQILGQKVEFLVSFYNNEISEKSEIFDDQFSVERPDGSNFTLKIRSTKLEDSAMYFCASSTGNQPQHFGDGTRLSIL.

The chain uses TRBV5-4 and TRBJ1-2, with D tentatively TRBD1 (5 bases). With 0 bases removed from V and 7 bases from J, the gap between germline ends came to 10 bases. The length of the CDR3 is 13 residues. CDR1 SGHNT and CDR2 YYREEE come from the germline V gene (reference sequence). DNA for the CDR3: TGTGCCAGCAGCTTGGAGACGGGGGTTGGCTACACCTTC. Translating gives CASSLETGVGYTF.

The V gene is TRBV5-4, the J gene TRBJ1-1; D is uncertain. The CDR3 consists of 15 residues. Looked up from germline, CDR1 is SGHNT and CDR2 is YYREEE (reference sequence). V lost 4 bases and J 0 bases, leaving 13 bases between the germline ends. CDR3 DNA sequence: TGTGCCAGCAGCCCAACCCAGGATATGAACACTGAAGCTTTCTTT. Translation: CASSPTQDMNTEAFF.

This clone showed up just a few times. The J gene is TRBJ1-6, the V gene TRBV27; TRBD1 aligns across 8 bases. V shed 6 bases, J shed 6 bases, and the junction held 10 bases outside the gene matches. This CDR3 has 16 residues. Germline CDR1 and CDR2: MNHEY and SMNVEV (reference sequence). As DNA, the CDR3 is TGTGCCAGCAGGATCGGGACAGGCAATCTTAATTCACCCCTCCACTTT. This sequence encodes CASRIGTGNLNSPLHF.

V is TRBV28 and J is TRBJ1-5, with TRBD1 as a possible D gene (5 bases). CDR3 length: 13 residues. Germline CDR1 is MDHEN and CDR2 is SYDVKM. V was pared by 6 bases and J by 4 bases, with 10 bases between. The chain's CDR3 is CASRTGANQPQHF. The CDR3 region has the DNA TGTGCCAGCAGAACAGGCGCTAATCAGCCCCAGCATTTT.

The CDR3 sequence is CASSISPTGYTF. The CDR3, as DNA: TGTGCCAGTAGTATAAGCCCCACTGGCTACACCTTC. The V gene is TRBV19, the J gene TRBJ1-2; D is ambiguous. The CDR3 has 12 residues. V dropped 2 bases and J dropped 7 bases, with 8 bases sitting between them. The germline gives CDR1 LNHDA, CDR2 SQIVND (reference sequence). The full variable domain, with the rest looked up from reference TRBV19 and TRBJ1-2, is DGGITQSPKYLFRKEGQNVTLSCEQNLNHDAMYWYRQDPGQGLRLIYYSQIVNDFQKGDIAEGYSVSREKKESFPLTVTSAQKNPTAFYLCASSISPTGYTFGSGTRLTVV.

The V call is TRBV9, the J call TRBJ2-7; the D gene is possibly TRBD1 (6 bases). The CDR3 consists of 15 residues. Germline CDR1 and CDR2: SGDLS and YYNGEE. Trimming took off 1 base at V and 0 bases at J, with 11 bases between the two ends. The CDR3 protein is CASSVNRDNSYEQYF. CDR3 bases: TGTGCCAGCAGCGTAAATCGGGACAACTCCTACGAGCAGTACTTC.

This clone turned up a few times. The chain couples TRBV27 to TRBJ1-5; 9 bases are shared with TRBD1. The CDR3 runs 17 residues. V was clipped by 1 base and J by 4 bases; unmatched bases: 8. In germline, CDR1 is MNHEY, CDR2 SMNVEV (reference sequence). The CDR3 loop is CASSLLGYRGPNQPQHF. The CDR3 nucleotides read TGTGCCAGCAGTTTATTAGGTTACAGGGGGCCTAATCAGCCCCAGCATTTT.

This chain uses TRBV2 with TRBJ1-2, with 9 bases that match TRBD1. The CDR3 is made up of 14 amino acids. The V and J ends lost 6 bases and 8 bases, in that order; junction bases with no gene match: 10. Germline V CDR1 and CDR2: SNHLY, FYNNEI. DNA of the CDR3: TGTGCCAGCAGCGTGGGACAGGGACATGGGGGCTACACCTTC. Translation: CASSVGQGHGGYTF.

The CDR3 DNA sequence: TGTGCCAGCAGCAACCTTCAGGGAGGCTACGAGCAGTACTTC. It codes for CASSNLQGGYEQYF. The rearrangement links TRBV7-8 to TRBJ2-7, with a weak D call TRBD2 (6 bases). CDR1 and CDR2 from the germline V gene are SGHVS and FQNEAQ. The CDR3 has 14 residues. Trimming left V 5 bases short and J 3 bases short, with 14 bases between. The complete variable domain, with remaining parts taken from reference TRBV7-8 and TRBJ2-7, reads GAGVSQSPRYKVAKRGQDVALRCDPISGHVSLFWYQQALGQGPEFLTYFQNEAQLDKSGLPSDRFFAERPEGSVSTLKIQRTQQEDSAVYLCASSNLQGGYEQYFGPGTRLTVT.

The rearrangement uses TRBV5-5 and TRBJ2-7; 14 bases line up with TRBD2. From germline, CDR1 is SGHKS and CDR2 YYEKEE (reference sequence). The CDR3 is 16 amino acids. Losses at the gene ends were 4 bases for V and 9 bases for J; bases not matched to a gene: 12. CDR3 in DNA: TGTGCCAGCAGCCCCAGACTAGCGGGAGGGCCGAAGGGGCAGTACTTC. Amino acids: CASSPRLAGGPKGQYF.

The chain joins TRBV3-1 (or the pseudogene TRBV3-2) to TRBJ1-2; possible D gene TRBD1, 5 bases. This CDR3 spans 13 amino acids. Germline V lookup: CDR1 LGHDT, CDR2 YNNKEL (reference sequence). With 8 bases removed from V and 7 bases from J, the gap between germline ends came to 17 bases. The CDR3 bases are TGTGCCAGCGGGAGCTGGGGGGTAGGTGGCTACACCTTC. Residues: CASGSWGVGGYTF.

The J gene is TRBJ1-1, the V gene TRBV29-1; D gene unclear. Germline CDR1 reads SQVTM; CDR2 reads ANQGSEA. Trimming cost V 8 bases and J 10 bases, with 20 bases left between them. The CDR3 loop spans 12 amino acids. CDR3 sequence: CSTSQEGVGAFF. The DNA for the CDR3 is TGCAGCACAAGCCAGGAGGGTGTTGGAGCTTTCTTT.

This rearrangement joins TRBV11-2 to TRBJ2-3; maybe TRBD2 (6 bases). The germline V gene has CDR1 SGHAT and CDR2 FQNNGV. This CDR3 region has 17 residues. V shed 5 bases and J shed 1 base, with 19 bases lying between them. The CDR3 sequence: CASSLTLAVAGTDTQYF. The CDR3 nucleotides read TGTGCCAGCAGCCTCACCTTGGCAGTAGCGGGCACAGATACGCAGTATTTT.